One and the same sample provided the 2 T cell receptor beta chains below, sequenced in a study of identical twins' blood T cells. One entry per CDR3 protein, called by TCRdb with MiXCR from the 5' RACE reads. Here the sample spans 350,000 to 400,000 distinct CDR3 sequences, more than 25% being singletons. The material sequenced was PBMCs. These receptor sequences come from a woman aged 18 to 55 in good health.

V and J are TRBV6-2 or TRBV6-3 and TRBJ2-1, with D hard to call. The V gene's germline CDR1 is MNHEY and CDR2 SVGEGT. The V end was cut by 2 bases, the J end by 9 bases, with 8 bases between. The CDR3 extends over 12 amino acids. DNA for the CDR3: TGTGCCAGCAGTTACCGAGTCAGTGAGCAGTTCTTC. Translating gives CASSYRVSEQFF.

In DNA, the CDR3 is TGCAGCGTTGACGGATTTGGGACAGATACGCAGTATTTT. Its protein is CSVDGFGTDTQYF. This chain uses TRBV29-1 with TRBJ2-3, with no clear D. This CDR3 has 13 amino acids. V was cut by 3 bases and J by 3 bases, with 10 bases left in between. Germline lookup yields CDR1 SQVTM and CDR2 ANQGSEA.